This entry describes one T cell receptor (beta chain). This clone was found a few times. The clone's antigen remains unknown. Base qualities are not recorded, but no much larger clone differs from it by a single base. The entire isolated RNA was reverse transcribed using the High Capacity cDNA Reverse Transcription Kit, and thus expressed TCRB transcripts were sequenced. Deep immunoSEQ sequencing was performed on naive, central memory and regulatory T cell samples, with an average of about 3.6 million total reads per sample. Sorted cells were lysed in RLT buffer and RNA was extracted with DNase-treated RNeasy Micro or Mini kits, depending on cell number. Each cell subset was processed separately to prevent cross-contamination, with patient and healthy donor samples processed together. The immunoSEQ multiplex PCR was used to amplify TCRB sequences from cDNA, generating 87-bp fragments that spanned the CDR3 region. Amplicons were sequenced on the Illumina HiSeq platform. Concerning the study's data processing: PCR bias was corrected computationally using synthetic template baselines, and reads within Hamming distance 2 were collapsed, with unmergeable singletons discarded. Reads were aligned against IMGT so that V, D and J genes, CDR3 length and insertions or deletions at six rearrangement sites could be assigned. Within each subset, clonotype counts were normalized to sorted cell number, after which true diversity and Gini coefficients were computed with the tcR R package. Repertoire sharing was quantified using the overlap coefficient calculated on TCRB nucleotide sequences. TCRdb mirrors the immuneACCESS table, restricted to in-frame sequences. Some clones are absent from its copies; in checked studies, under half trace to an unresolved V gene, and the reason for the others is unknown. That table furnishes V, J and clone size, whereas the DNA furnished D and trimming. The sample includes 300,000 to 350,000 clones, with about a tenth observed a single time. 1% of the sample is taken by the ten largest.

The sample belongs to a study of beta chain features in type 1 diabetes (dated by TCRdb to 2016 to 2019). Regarding the research as a whole: Mean age, gender distribution, total cell number and subset yield were not different between patients and healthy donors. In the study, TCRB repertoires of sorted circulating CD4+ T cell subsets from recently diagnosed type 1 diabetes patients were compared with those of matched healthy donors. Regulatory and stem cell-like memory subsets were obtained from only 8 patients and roughly eight healthy donors, while naive and central memory subsets were obtained from all 30 or so donors. A total of approximately 99,000,000 sorted cells were examined across all samples, and RNA yield correlated strongly with the number of cells per subset. What the authors observed across the whole study: HLA sub-analyses involved small numbers of individuals, so any influence of HLA type on TCRB rearrangement remained unresolved. Because cDNA was sequenced instead of genomic DNA, activated cells with high expression could be over-represented, although the groups did not differ in activation or CD3 levels. Type 1 diabetes patients showed a moderate but significant shortening of TCRB CDR3 length in all four CD4+ subsets. Shorter templates might be favored by PCR, yet because patient and control samples were amplified and corrected together, any such skew would affect both groups equally. Naive, central memory and regulatory TCRB repertoires appeared to be more similar among patients than among healthy donors. At VDJ recombination sites, patients with type 1 diabetes made fewer insertions and deleted more nucleotides, a pattern implying thymic rearrangement abnormalities.

Measured from the cysteine to the phenylalanine, the CDR3 is 15 residues long. CDR3 DNA is the only sequence kept; it has 45 bases, read in frame from the first base. Looking up the germline V gene (reference sequence) yields CDR1 GTSNPN and CDR2 SVGIG. Unmatched junction bases come to 5, with V trimmed by 0 bases and J by 5 bases. From each donor, a single peripheral blood sample of 100 to 150 mL on average was drawn into heparinised tubes. Naive, central memory, regulatory and stem cell-like memory CD4+ T cells were sorted on a BD FACSAria II using a panel including CD45RO, CCR7, CD25, CD127, CD95 and CD27. All sorted populations exceeded 95% purity. PBMCs were isolated right away by Lymphoprep density gradient centrifugation and were stained directly, without culture. So that batch effects would be minimized, each experiment stained and sorted samples in pairs, pairing one healthy donor with one patient.

Source material: central memory CD4+ T cells from blood. The origin of this receptor is a man aged 25-45 years with type 1 diabetes. The chain was built from TRBV30 and TRBJ2-7, with 12 middle bases fitting TRBD1. The CDR3 protein sequence reads: CAWSVGTGGENEQYF. The DNA sequence is given as TGTGCCTGGAGTGTTGGGACAGGGGGCGAGAACGAGCAGTACTTC.